These 6 T cell receptor beta chains share one sample of origin, sequenced in a study of blood T cell repertoires in COVID-19. Data came from immunoSEQ multiplex PCR; TCRdb stores just in-frame clones and leaves some out. There are hundreds of thousands of clones in the sample; under 90% occur only once, and around 1.9% lies in the top ten. Sequenced material: peripheral blood. All receptors derive from a woman aged 25 to 39 with COVID-19, enrolled during active disease.

The chain couples TRBV18 to TRBJ2-3, with 7 bases fitting TRBD2. With V trimmed by 3 bases and J by 1 base, 16 bases remained unmatched. This CDR3 region has 19 residues. Germline assignment: CDR1 KGHSH and CDR2 LQKENI. CDR3 in DNA: TGTGCCAGCTCACCCCCGCTAGCGGTAACTCCCTTGGGCACAGATACGCAGTATTTT. As protein: CASSPPLAVTPLGTDTQYF.

The genes are TRBV6-1 and TRBJ2-7; TRBD1 is a possible D gene (6 bases). Germline values: CDR1 MNHNS, CDR2 SASEGT. This CDR3 comprises 15 residues. The V end lost 1 base, the J end lost 5 bases, and 15 bases lay between the germline ends. The CDR3 DNA sequence: TGTGCCAGCAGTGAAGGAGTCAGGGGCGGCGACGAGCAGTACTTC. It codes for CASSEGVRGGDEQYF.

CDR3: CASSGQGYTEAFF. Written as DNA, the CDR3 is TGTGCCAGTTCGGGACAGGGGTACACTGAAGCTTTCTTT. This chain connects TRBV2 to TRBJ1-1, with 10 bases fitting TRBD1. The germline CDR1 and CDR2 sequences are SNHLY and FYNNEI. With 9 bases clipped from V and 3 bases from J, the junction kept 4 bases outside the gene matches. CDR3 length equals 13 residues.

V and J are TRBV6-1 and TRBJ2-2; 7 bases match TRBD1. V lost 8 bases to trimming and J lost 1 base; unmatched junction nucleotides: 4. Germline V CDR1 and CDR2: MNHNS, SASEGT. This CDR3 is built from 14 residues. The CDR3 nucleotides read TGTGCCAGCTGTAGACAGGGGAACACCGGGGAGCTGTTTTTT. This codes for CASCRQGNTGELFF.

The genes are TRBV27 and TRBJ2-7; 8 nucleotides match TRBD1. The V gene's germline CDR1 is MNHEY and CDR2 SMNVEV (reference sequence). CDR3 length: 14 amino acids. V lost 5 bases, J lost 5 bases, and 8 bases stayed unmatched. The CDR3 is CASSETGVWDEQYV. The CDR3 DNA follows: TGTGCCAGCAGTGAGACAGGGGTTTGGGACGAGCAGTACGTC.

The chain has TRBV19 and TRBJ1-6, with 9 bases lining up with TRBD1. This CDR3 region has 17 residues. Germline assignment: CDR1 LNHDA and CDR2 SQIVND (reference sequence). V trimming: 4 bases; J trimming: 9 bases; junction bases outside the gene matches: 13. The CDR3 nucleotides read TGTGCCAGTAGTAAGATTCTCGGACAGGGGTTTAGTTCACCCCTCCACTTT. This translates into CASSKILGQGFSSPLHF.